The 28 T cell receptor beta chains listed next were all sequenced from one sample in a study of blood T cells in healthy people across ages. Combining a sample-barcoded 5' primer with a J-beta primer mix, a second PCR ran for about 6 to 11 cycles. Each CDR3 protein gets one entry after TCRdb re-called the 5' RACE reads with MiXCR. The sample lists some 1,000,000 distinct CDR3 sequences; 20% to 25% were seen once. This same sample was also taken into another study, of T cells of mothers and their children.

Input material: blood. These receptor sequences come from a girl aged 2-9 years in good health.

V is TRBV10-3 and J is TRBJ2-3, with 10 positions matching TRBD2. The CDR3 is 15 amino acids. Per germline, CDR1 ENHRY and CDR2 SYGVKD. The trim removed 3 bases at V and 2 bases at J, leaving 2 bases unmatched. For the CDR3, the DNA is TGTGCCATCAGTGACGGACTAGCGGACACAGATACGCAGTATTTT. It codes for CAISDGLADTDTQYF.

The sample holds a few counts of this clonotype. The chain employs TRBV29-1 and TRBJ1-1; 8 bases match TRBD1. CDR3 length: 15 amino acids. CDR1 SQVTM and CDR2 ANQGSEA come from the germline V gene. Losses at the gene ends were 6 bases for V and 2 bases for J; bases not matched to a gene: 11. The CDR3 DNA reads as TGCAGCGTGGGCCTGGACAGGGCGGTAAACACTGAAGCTTTCTTT. This sequence encodes CSVGLDRAVNTEAFF.

This clonotype was detected only a few times. The chain recombines TRBV27 with TRBJ1-5, with TRBD1 matching over 8 bases. The CDR3 is 16 amino acids. CDR1 and CDR2 (germline): MNHEY, SMNVEV (reference sequence). V was pared by 5 bases and J by 2 bases, with 8 bases of the junction left unmatched. CDR3 amino acids: CASSPQQGVGNQPQHF. The CDR3 DNA is TGTGCCAGCAGTCCCCAACAGGGGGTCGGCAATCAGCCCCAGCATTTT.

At least ten counts were recorded for this clonotype. The chain links TRBV7-9 to TRBJ2-3; D is uncertain. The germline V gene has CDR1 SEHNR and CDR2 FQNEAQ (reference sequence). The CDR3 is 13 amino acids. The V end was cut by 5 bases, the J end by 2 bases, with 8 bases between. As DNA, the CDR3 is TGTGCCAGCAGCCCAGAGGCCACAGATACGCAGTATTTT. Amino acids: CASSPEATDTQYF.

The genes are TRBV5-5 and TRBJ2-3; D unclear. This CDR3 has 14 residues. V was trimmed by 5 bases and J by 0 bases, leaving 10 bases between them. Germline CDR1 reads SGHKS; CDR2 reads YYEKEE (reference sequence). CDR3 region: CASRYSQSTDTQYF. The CDR3 DNA sequence: TGTGCCAGCAGGTATTCACAGAGCACAGATACGCAGTATTTT.

The chain employs TRBV28 and TRBJ2-2, with D tentatively TRBD2 (5 bases). CDR1 is MDHEN and CDR2 is SYDVKM in the germline V gene. The CDR3 sequence is 15 residues long. The V end lost 3 bases, the J end lost 1 base, and 9 bases lay between the germline ends. CDR3 bases: TGTGCCAGCAGTTTCCCCGGGGTGAACACCGGGGAGCTGTTTTTT. It yields the protein CASSFPGVNTGELFF.

The rearrangement joins TRBV7-9 to TRBJ1-3; D remains unclear. This CDR3 has 15 amino acids. V gave up 1 base and J gave up 0 bases, with 7 bases separating them. The germline gives CDR1 SEHNR, CDR2 FQNEAQ (reference sequence). CDR3 nucleotides: TGTGCCAGCAGCTTAGTAGGCCTCTCTGGAAACACCATATATTTT. It yields the protein CASSLVGLSGNTIYF.

This clonotype was found a few times. The chain joins TRBV27 to TRBJ1-6; D is unclear. CDR3 size: 13 residues. Germline V lookup: CDR1 MNHEY, CDR2 SMNVEV (reference sequence). V was clipped by 3 bases and J by 6 bases, with 6 bases between them. The CDR3 spells CASSFWGNSPLHF. The CDR3 region has the DNA TGTGCCAGCAGTTTCTGGGGTAATTCACCCCTCCACTTT.

The gene calls are TRBV3-1 and TRBJ2-7; D is possibly TRBD2 (5 bases). The J call could be wrong; TRBJ2-1 is a better fit for the DNA end. Per the germline V gene, CDR1 is LGHDT and CDR2 is YNNKEL (reference sequence). The CDR3 is made up of 13 amino acids. CDR3 in amino acids: CASSTVAIYEQFF. CDR3 nucleotides: TGTGCCAGCAGCACAGTAGCGATATATGAGCAGTTCTTC.

The CDR3 loop is CSPGATIFEQYF. In nucleotides, the CDR3 is TGCAGCCCGGGGGCAACTATCTTCGAGCAGTACTTC. The chain combines TRBV29-1 with TRBJ2-7, with D perhaps matching TRBD1 or TRBD2 (6 bases each). In germline, CDR1 is SQVTM, CDR2 ANQGSEA. The CDR3 is 12 residues long. Trimming shortened V by 8 bases and J by 6 bases, and 17 bases separated the two germline ends.

V usage is TRBV6-2 or TRBV6-3 and J usage is TRBJ1-2; D is unclear. There are 14 residues in the CDR3. V was shortened by 5 bases and J by 3 bases, with 13 bases between the two germline ends. The V gene's germline CDR1 is MNHEY and CDR2 SVGEGT. The CDR3 spells CASSQRTLHYGYTF. CDR3 in DNA: TGTGCCAGCAGTCAGCGGACTCTTCACTATGGCTACACCTTC.

CDR3: CASETSGNHEQYF. The CDR3 coding sequence is TGTGCCAGCGAAACTAGCGGGAATCACGAGCAGTACTTC. This rearrangement joins TRBV2 to TRBJ2-7, with TRBD2 matching over 10 bases. The V and J ends lost 8 bases and 5 bases, in that order; junction bases with no gene match: 6. Germline V gene lookup returns CDR1 SNHLY and CDR2 FYNNEI. The CDR3 totals 13 residues.

The chain has TRBV7-9 and TRBJ2-3, with D unclear. V lost 4 bases and J lost 1, with 3 bases in between. The germline V gene encodes CDR1 SEHNR and CDR2 FQNEAQ (reference sequence). The CDR3 has 12 residues. CDR3 sequence reads: CASSYRTDTQYF. The DNA for the CDR3 is TGTGCCAGCAGCTACCGCACAGATACGCAGTATTTT.

A few counts support this clonotype. The CDR3 DNA reads TGTGCCAGCAGCAATAGGGAACAAGAGACCCAGTACTTC. This translates into CASSNREQETQYF. This rearrangement joins TRBV7-9 to TRBJ2-5; D gene unclear. Deletions cut 5 bases from V and 2 bases from J, with 9 bases between. The CDR3 length is 13 residues. Per germline, CDR1 SEHNR and CDR2 FQNEAQ (reference sequence).

This clonotype was seen just once. The V call is TRBV20-1, the J call TRBJ2-5; D remains unclear. The DNA end favors TRBJ2-7, so the J call may be wrong. In germline, CDR1 is DFQATT, CDR2 SNEGSKA (reference sequence). The CDR3 runs to 15 residues. DNA of the CDR3: TGCAGTGCTACTACCGGGCGGCTAAGCTCCTACGAGCAGTACTTC. Translation: CSATTGRLSSYEQYF.

CDR3 sequence (DNA): TGTGCCACCAGTGACCGTGACGGACGTGCTAGCACAGATACGCAGTATTTT. Amino acids: CATSDRDGRASTDTQYF. The chain has TRBV24-1 and TRBJ2-3, with no clear D. The CDR3 contains 17 residues. CDR1 is KGHDR, CDR2 SFDVKD, per germline. Trimming shortened V by 4 bases and J by 0 bases, and 16 bases separated the two germline ends.

The V call is TRBV7-3, the J call TRBJ2-1; 7 bases agree with TRBD1. Germline CDR1 reads SGHTA; CDR2 reads FQGTGA. The trim removed 2 bases at V and 2 bases at J, leaving 3 bases unmatched. The CDR3 has 15 residues. The CDR3 spells CASSLQGDTYNEQFF. CDR3 sequence (DNA): TGTGCCAGCAGCTTACAGGGGGACACCTACAATGAGCAGTTCTTC.

This clonotype was seen only a few times. The rearrangement uses TRBV6-2 or TRBV6-3 and TRBJ2-3; D may match TRBD1 or TRBD2 (5 bases each). There are 15 residues in the CDR3. Germline CDR1 and CDR2: MNHEY and SVGEGT. Trimming removed 2 bases at V and 6 bases at J, with 15 bases between. CDR3 in DNA: TGTGCCAGCAGTTACCTGTCTCCGGGGACGGATACGCAGTATTTT. It specifies CASSYLSPGTDTQYF.

This clonotype appeared a few times. The V call is TRBV25-1, the J call TRBJ2-5; 7 bases map to TRBD2. The germline CDR1 and CDR2 sequences are MGHDK and SYGVNS. CDR3 size: 13 residues. Trimming removed 7 bases from V and 4 bases from J; junction bases left unmatched: 6. Here the CDR3 reads CASTGGVGETQYF. The CDR3 DNA reads as TGTGCCAGCACGGGAGGTGTAGGAGAGACCCAGTACTTC. Full variable domain (missing parts from reference TRBV25-1 and TRBJ2-5): EADIYQTPRYLVIGTGKKITLECSQTMGHDKMYWYQQDPGMELHLIHYSYGVNSTEKGDLSSESTVSRIRTEHFPLTLESARPSHTSQYLCASTGGVGETQYFGPGTRLLVL.

The gene calls are TRBV4-3 and TRBJ2-5, with 8 bases lining up with TRBD2. Germline V gives CDR1 LGHNA, CDR2 YSLEER. V lost 0 bases to trimming and J lost 2 bases; unmatched junction nucleotides: 8. The CDR3 length is 17 residues. CDR3 nucleotides: TGCGCCAGCAGCCAAGATCATAGCGGGGCGAATCAAGAGACCCAGTACTTC. Translation gives CASSQDHSGANQETQYF.

The chain recombines TRBV14 with TRBJ1-6; no reliable D call. From germline, CDR1 is SGHDN and CDR2 FVKESK. V was trimmed by 7 bases and J by 5 bases, leaving 6 bases between them. The CDR3 loop spans 12 amino acids. This CDR3 is CASNDNNSPLHF. The DNA of the CDR3 is TGTGCCAGCAATGATAATAATTCACCCCTCCACTTT.

V is TRBV20-1 and J is TRBJ1-2, with D possibly TRBD1 on 5 matching bases. Germline V lookup: CDR1 DFQATT, CDR2 SNEGSKA (reference sequence). V lost 0 bases and J 7 bases, leaving 12 bases between the germline ends. The CDR3 is 13 amino acids. The CDR3 sequence is CSARDPGNSGYTF. Written as DNA, the CDR3 is TGCAGTGCTAGAGATCCAGGGAATAGTGGCTACACCTTC.

This clonotype turned up a few times. V usage is TRBV12-3 or TRBV12-4 and J usage is TRBJ2-2; D not certain. This CDR3 has 13 amino acids. The V end was cut by 5 bases, the J end by 4 bases, with 8 bases between. The CDR3 DNA is TGTGCCAGCAGTGCAGTCGGCACCGGGGAGCTGTTTTTT. It is translated as CASSAVGTGELFF.

This chain connects TRBV10-3 to TRBJ2-3, with 7 bases aligning to TRBD2. CDR1 ENHRY and CDR2 SYGVKD come from the germline V gene. The CDR3 loop spans 17 amino acids. The V gene end was trimmed by 3 bases and the J gene end by 4 bases; junction bases not matched to a gene: 13. The CDR3, as DNA: TGTGCCATCAGTGATCGCGCGACGGCGGGAGCGTCAGATACGCAGTATTTT. It is translated as CAISDRATAGASDTQYF.

A note on this clonotype: The junction differs from germline at one of its ends, possibly a read error. This sequence joins TRBV7-9 and TRBJ2-5, with D possibly matching TRBD2 (5 bases). CDR1 SEHNR and CDR2 FQNEAQ come from the germline V gene (reference sequence). This CDR3 spans 12 amino acids. CDR3 nucleotide sequence: TGTGCCAGCAGCTTATCTATCAATGAGCGGTTCTTC. Its protein product is CASSLSINERFF.

The table lists this clonotype with a few counts. The chain links TRBV20-1 to TRBJ2-4; tentative D call: TRBD2 (6 bases). Germline CDR1 reads DFQATT; CDR2 reads SNEGSKA (reference sequence). This CDR3 spans 13 amino acids. V shed 2 bases and J shed 12 bases, with 17 bases lying between them. As DNA, the CDR3 is TGCAGTGCTAGATTGGAGGGAGCGGCGACTCAGTACTTC. Amino acids: CSARLEGAATQYF.

This clonotype was detected only once. The chain links TRBV29-1 to TRBJ1-2, with a weak D call TRBD1 (5 bases). Trimming cost V 6 bases and J 4 bases, with 12 bases left between them. The CDR3 has 12 amino acids. Germline V gene sequence: CDR1 SQVTM, CDR2 ANQGSEA. The CDR3 spells CSVLPGAYGYTF. The CDR3 nucleotides read TGCAGCGTACTCCCCGGGGCCTATGGCTACACCTTC. Combining the CDR3 with reference TRBV29-1 and TRBJ1-2 gives the whole variable domain SAVISQKPSRDICQRGTSLTIQCQVDSQVTMMFWYRQQPGQSLTLIATANQGSEATYESGFVIDKFPISRPNLTFSTLTVSNMSPEDSSIYLCSVLPGAYGYTFGSGTRLTVV.

This clonotype was counted only a few times. This chain links TRBV6-2 or TRBV6-3 with TRBJ2-1; TRBD2 matches at 15 bases. With 3 bases clipped from V and 0 bases from J, the junction kept 6 bases outside the gene matches. Germline assignment: CDR1 MNHEY and CDR2 SVGEGT. This CDR3 contains 19 residues. DNA for the CDR3: TGTGCCAGCAGTTATGAGGGACTAGCGGGAGGAAGCTCCTACAATGAGCAGTTCTTC. This sequence encodes CASSYEGLAGGSSYNEQFF.